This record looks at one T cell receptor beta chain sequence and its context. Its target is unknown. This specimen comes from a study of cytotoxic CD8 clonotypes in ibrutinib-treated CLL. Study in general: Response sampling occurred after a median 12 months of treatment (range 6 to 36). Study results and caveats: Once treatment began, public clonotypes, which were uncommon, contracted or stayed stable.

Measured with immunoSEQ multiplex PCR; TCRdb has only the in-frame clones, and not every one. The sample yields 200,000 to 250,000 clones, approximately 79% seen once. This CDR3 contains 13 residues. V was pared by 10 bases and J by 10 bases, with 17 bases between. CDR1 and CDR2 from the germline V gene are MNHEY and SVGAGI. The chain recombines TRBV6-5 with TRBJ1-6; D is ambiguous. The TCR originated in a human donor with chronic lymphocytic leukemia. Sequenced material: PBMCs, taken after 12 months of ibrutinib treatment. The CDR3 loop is CATRRETPSPLHF. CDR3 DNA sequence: TGTGCCACCCGGAGGGAGACCCCATCACCCCTCCACTTT.